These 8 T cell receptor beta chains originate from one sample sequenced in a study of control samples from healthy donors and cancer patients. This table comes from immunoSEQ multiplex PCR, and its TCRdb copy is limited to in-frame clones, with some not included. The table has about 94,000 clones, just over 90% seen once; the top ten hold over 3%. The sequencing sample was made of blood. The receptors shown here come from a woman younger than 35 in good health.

CDR3 in amino acids: CASSQDRVIYNEQFF. As DNA, the CDR3 is TGCGCCAGCAGCCAAGATAGGGTGATCTACAATGAGCAGTTCTTC. The chain uses TRBV4-1 and TRBJ2-1; D is unresolved. Between the trimmed V and J ends, which lost 0 bases and 3 bases, there was a span of 9 bases. CDR3 length: 15 residues. CDR1 and CDR2 from the germline V gene are MGHRA and YSYEKL.

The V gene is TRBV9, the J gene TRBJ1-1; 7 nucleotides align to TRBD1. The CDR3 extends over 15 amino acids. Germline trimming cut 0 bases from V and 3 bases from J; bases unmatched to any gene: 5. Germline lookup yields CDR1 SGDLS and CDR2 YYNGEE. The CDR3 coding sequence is TGTGCCAGCAGCGTAGAGGGCAGGGGGGACACTGAAGCTTTCTTT. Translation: CASSVEGRGDTEAFF.

The CDR3 protein is CASSRGYGNQPQHF. As DNA, the CDR3 is TGTGCCAGCAGTAGGGGGTATGGCAATCAGCCCCAGCATTTT. The chain has TRBV5-5 and TRBJ1-5, with D perhaps matching TRBD1 (6 bases). Germline V lookup: CDR1 SGHKS, CDR2 YYEKEE (reference sequence). The germline V and J ends were trimmed by 5 bases and 2 bases, with 11 bases remaining between them. This CDR3 comprises 14 residues.

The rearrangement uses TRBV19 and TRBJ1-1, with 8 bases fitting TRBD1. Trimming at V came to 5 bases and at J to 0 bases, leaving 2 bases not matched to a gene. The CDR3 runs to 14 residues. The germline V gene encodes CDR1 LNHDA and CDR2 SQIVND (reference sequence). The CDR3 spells CASSVRGLNTEAFF. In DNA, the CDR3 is TGTGCCAGTAGTGTCAGGGGGCTGAACACTGAAGCTTTCTTT.

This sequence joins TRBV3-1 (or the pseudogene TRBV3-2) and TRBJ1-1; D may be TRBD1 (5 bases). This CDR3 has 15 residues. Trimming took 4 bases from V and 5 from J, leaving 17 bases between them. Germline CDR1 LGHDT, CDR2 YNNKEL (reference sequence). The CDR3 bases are TGTGCCAGCAGCCTCAACGGGGGGAAGGGAACTGAAGCTTTCTTT. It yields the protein CASSLNGGKGTEAFF.

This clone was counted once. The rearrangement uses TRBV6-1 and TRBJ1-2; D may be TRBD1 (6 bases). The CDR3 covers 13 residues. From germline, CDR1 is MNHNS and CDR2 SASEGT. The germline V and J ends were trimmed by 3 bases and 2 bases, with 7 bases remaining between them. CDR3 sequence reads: CASSEQGNYGYTF. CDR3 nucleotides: TGTGCCAGCAGTGAGCAGGGGAACTATGGCTACACCTTC.

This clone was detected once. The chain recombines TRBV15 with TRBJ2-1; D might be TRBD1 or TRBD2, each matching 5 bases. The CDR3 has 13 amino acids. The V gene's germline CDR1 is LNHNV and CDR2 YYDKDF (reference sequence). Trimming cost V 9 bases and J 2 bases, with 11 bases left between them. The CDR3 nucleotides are TGTGCCACACAGGACTTCACCTACAATGAGCAGTTCTTC. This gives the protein CATQDFTYNEQFF.

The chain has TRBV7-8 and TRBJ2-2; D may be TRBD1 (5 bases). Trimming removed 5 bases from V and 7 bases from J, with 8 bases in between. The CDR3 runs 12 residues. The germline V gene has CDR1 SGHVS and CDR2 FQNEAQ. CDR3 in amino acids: CASSPQGGELFF. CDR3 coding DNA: TGTGCCAGCAGCCCTCAGGGCGGGGAGCTGTTTTTT.